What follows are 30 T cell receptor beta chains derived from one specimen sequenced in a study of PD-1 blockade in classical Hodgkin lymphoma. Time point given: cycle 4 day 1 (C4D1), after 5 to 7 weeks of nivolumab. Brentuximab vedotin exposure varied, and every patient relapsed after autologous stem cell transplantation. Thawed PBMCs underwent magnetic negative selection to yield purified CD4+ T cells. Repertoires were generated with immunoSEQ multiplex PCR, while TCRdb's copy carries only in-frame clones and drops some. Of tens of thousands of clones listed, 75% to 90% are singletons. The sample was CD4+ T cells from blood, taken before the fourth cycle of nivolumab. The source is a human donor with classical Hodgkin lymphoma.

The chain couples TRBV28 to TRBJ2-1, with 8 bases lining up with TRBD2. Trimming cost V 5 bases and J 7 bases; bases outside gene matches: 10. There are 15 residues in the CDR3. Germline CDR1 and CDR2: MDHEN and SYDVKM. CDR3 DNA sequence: TGTGCCAGCAGTGTTCCAGCGGGGGTAAGGAATGAGCAGTTCTTC. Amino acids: CASSVPAGVRNEQFF.

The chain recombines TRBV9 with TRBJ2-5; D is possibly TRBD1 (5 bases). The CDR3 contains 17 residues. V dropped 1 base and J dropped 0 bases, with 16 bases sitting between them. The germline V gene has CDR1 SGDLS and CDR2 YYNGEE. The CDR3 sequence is CASSVPSGDRDQETQYF. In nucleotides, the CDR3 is TGTGCCAGCAGCGTACCTTCCGGAGACAGAGACCAAGAGACCCAGTACTTC.

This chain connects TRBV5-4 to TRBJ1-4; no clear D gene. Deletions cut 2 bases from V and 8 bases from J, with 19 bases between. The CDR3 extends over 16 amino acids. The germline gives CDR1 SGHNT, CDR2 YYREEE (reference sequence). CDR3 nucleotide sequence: TGTGCCAGCAGCTTACCTCGGCAACAACATGGGGAAAAACTGTTTTTT. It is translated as CASSLPRQQHGEKLFF.

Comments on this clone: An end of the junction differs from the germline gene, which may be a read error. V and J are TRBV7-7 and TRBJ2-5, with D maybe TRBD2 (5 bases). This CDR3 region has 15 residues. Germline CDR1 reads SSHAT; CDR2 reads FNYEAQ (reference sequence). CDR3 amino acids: CASSLTGVREETQYF. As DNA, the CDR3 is TGTGCTAGCAGCTTGACCGGGGTCAGAGAAGAGACCCAGTACTTC.

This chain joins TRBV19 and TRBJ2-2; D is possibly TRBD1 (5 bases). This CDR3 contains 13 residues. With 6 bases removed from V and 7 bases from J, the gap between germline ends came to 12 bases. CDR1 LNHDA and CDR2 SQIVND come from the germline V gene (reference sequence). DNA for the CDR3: TGTGCCAGTAGATCGCCAAGGGGCGGGGAGCTGTTTTTT. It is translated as CASRSPRGGELFF.

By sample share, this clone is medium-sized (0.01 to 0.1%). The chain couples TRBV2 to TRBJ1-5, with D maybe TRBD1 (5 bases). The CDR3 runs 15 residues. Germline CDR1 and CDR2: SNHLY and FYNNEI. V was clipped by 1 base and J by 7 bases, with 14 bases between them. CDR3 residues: CASSEESGRRQPQHF. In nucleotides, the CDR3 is TGTGCCAGCAGTGAAGAGTCAGGGAGGCGACAGCCCCAGCATTTT.

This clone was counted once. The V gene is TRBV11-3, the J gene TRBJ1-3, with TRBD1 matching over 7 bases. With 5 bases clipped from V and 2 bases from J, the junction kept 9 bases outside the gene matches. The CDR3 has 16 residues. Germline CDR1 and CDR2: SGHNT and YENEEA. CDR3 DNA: TGTGCCAGCAGCCAGAGACAGGGAAGGGCTGGAAACACCATATATTTT. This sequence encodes CASSQRQGRAGNTIYF.

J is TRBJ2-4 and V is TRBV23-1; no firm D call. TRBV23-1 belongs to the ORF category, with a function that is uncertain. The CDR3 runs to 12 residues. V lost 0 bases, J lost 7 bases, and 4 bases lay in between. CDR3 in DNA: TGCGCCAGCAGTCAATCGCGGAACATTCAGTACTTC. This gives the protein CASSQSRNIQYF.

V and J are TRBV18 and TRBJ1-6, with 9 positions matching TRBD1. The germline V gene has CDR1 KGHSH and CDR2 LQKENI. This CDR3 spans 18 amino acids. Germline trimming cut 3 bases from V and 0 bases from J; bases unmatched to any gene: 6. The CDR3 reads CASSPDRGRSSYNSPLHF. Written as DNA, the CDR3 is TGTGCCAGCTCACCGGACAGGGGCCGAAGCTCCTATAATTCACCCCTCCACTTT. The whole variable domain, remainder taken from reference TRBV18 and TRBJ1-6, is NAGVMQNPRHLVRRRGQEARLRCSPMKGHSHVYWYRQLPEEGLKFMVYLQKENIIDESGMPKERFSAEFPKEGPSILRIQQVVRGDSAAYFCASSPDRGRSSYNSPLHFGNGTRLTVT.

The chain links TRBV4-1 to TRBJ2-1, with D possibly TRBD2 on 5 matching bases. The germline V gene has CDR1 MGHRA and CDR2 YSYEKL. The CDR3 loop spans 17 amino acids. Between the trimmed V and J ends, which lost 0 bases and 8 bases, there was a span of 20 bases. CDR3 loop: CASSQDLTRSFVDEQFF. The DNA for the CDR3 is TGCGCCAGCAGCCAAGATCTTACTAGATCGTTTGTTGATGAGCAGTTCTTC.

The CDR3 sequence: CASSWTESYEQYF. The CDR3 DNA reads TGTGCCAGCTCATGGACTGAGTCCTACGAGCAGTACTTC. The chain uses TRBV18 and TRBJ2-5; maybe TRBD2 (5 bases). TRBJ2-7 matches the DNA end more closely, so the J call is doubtful. The germline V gene encodes CDR1 KGHSH and CDR2 LQKENI. The CDR3 length is 13 residues.

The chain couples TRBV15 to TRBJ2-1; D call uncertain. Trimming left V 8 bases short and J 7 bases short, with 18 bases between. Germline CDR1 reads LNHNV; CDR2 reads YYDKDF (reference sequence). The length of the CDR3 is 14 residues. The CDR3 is CATGPPQVVNEQFF. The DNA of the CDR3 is TGTGCCACCGGCCCACCCCAGGTTGTGAATGAGCAGTTCTTC.

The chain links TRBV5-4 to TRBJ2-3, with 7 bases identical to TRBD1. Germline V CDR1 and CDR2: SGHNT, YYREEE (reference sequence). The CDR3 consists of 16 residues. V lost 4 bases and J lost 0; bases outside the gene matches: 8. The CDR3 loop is CASSQTLQGSTDTQYF. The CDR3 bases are TGTGCCAGCAGCCAAACCTTACAGGGGAGCACAGATACGCAGTATTTT.

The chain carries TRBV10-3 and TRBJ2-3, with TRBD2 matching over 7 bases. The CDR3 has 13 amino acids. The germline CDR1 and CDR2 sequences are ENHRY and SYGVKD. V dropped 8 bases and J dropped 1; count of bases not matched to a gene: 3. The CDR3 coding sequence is TGTGCCATCGGAAGCGGGGGCACAGATACGCAGTATTTT. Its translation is CAIGSGGTDTQYF.

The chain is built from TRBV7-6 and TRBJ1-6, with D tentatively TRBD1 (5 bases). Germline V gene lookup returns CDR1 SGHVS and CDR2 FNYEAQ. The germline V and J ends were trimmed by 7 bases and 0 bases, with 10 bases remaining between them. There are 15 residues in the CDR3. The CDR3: CASTPGSSYNSPLHF. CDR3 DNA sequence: TGTGCCAGCACCCCAGGGAGCTCCTATAATTCACCCCTCCACTTT.

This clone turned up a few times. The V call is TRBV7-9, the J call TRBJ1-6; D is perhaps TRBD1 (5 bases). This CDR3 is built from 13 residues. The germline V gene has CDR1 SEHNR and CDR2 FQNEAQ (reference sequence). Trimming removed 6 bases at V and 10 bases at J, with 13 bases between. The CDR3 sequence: CASSVTEPSPLHF. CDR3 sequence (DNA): TGTGCCAGCAGTGTGACAGAGCCCTCACCCCTCCACTTT.

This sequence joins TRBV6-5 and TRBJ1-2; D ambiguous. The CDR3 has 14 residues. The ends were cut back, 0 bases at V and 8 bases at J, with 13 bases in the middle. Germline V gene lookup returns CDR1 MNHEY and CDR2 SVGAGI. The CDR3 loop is CASSYSSRAGGYTF. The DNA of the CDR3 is TGTGCCAGCAGTTACTCGTCGAGGGCGGGCGGCTACACCTTC.

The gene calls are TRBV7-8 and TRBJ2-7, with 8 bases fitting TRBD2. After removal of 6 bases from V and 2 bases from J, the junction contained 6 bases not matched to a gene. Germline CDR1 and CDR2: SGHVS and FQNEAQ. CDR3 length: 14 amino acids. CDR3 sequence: CASSQRGLPYEQYF. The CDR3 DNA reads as TGTGCCAGCAGTCAGCGGGGGTTACCCTACGAGCAGTACTTC.

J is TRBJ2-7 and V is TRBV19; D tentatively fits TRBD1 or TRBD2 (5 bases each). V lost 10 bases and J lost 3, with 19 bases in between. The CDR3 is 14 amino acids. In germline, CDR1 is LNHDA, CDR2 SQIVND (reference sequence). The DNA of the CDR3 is TGTGCCACCCGCCCGGGACCGGGCGTCTACGAGCAGTACTTC. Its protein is CATRPGPGVYEQYF.

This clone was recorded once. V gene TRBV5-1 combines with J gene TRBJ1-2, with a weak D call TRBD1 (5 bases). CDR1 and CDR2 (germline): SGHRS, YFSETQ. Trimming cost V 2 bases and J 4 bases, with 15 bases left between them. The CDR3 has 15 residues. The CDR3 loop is CASSFGAGVGYGYTF. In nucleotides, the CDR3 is TGCGCCAGCAGCTTCGGGGCCGGGGTGGGCTATGGCTACACCTTC.

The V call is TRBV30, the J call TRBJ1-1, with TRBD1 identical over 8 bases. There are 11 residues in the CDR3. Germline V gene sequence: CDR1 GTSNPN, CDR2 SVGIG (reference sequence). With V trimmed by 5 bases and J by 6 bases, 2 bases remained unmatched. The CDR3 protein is CAWGQGPEAFF. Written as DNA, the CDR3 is TGTGCCTGGGGACAGGGCCCTGAAGCTTTCTTT.

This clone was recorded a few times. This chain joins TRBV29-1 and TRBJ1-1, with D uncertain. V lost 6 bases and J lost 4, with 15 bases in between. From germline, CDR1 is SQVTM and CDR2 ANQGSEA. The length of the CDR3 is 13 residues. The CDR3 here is CSVVKMLGTEAFF. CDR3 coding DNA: TGCAGCGTCGTTAAGATGTTGGGCACTGAAGCTTTCTTT.

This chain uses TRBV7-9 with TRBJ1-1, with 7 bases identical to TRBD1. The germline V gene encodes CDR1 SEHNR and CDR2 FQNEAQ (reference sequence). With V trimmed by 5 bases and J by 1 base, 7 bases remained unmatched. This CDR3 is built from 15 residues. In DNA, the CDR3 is TGTGCCAGCAGCCCGACAGGGAACCCGAACACTGAAGCTTTCTTT. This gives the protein CASSPTGNPNTEAFF.

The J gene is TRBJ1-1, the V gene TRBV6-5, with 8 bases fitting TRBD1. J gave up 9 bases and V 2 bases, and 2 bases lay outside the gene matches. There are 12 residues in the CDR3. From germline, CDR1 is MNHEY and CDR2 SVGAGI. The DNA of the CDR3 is TGTGCCAGCAGTTACGGGGACAGGCAAGCTTTCTTT. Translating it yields CASSYGDRQAFF.

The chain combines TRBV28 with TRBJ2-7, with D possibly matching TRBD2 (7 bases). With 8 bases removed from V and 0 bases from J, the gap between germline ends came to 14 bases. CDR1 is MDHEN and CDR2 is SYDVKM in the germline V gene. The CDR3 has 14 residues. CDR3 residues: CASGRGGSSYEQYF. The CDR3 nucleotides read TGTGCCAGCGGAAGGGGGGGTAGCTCCTACGAGCAGTACTTC.

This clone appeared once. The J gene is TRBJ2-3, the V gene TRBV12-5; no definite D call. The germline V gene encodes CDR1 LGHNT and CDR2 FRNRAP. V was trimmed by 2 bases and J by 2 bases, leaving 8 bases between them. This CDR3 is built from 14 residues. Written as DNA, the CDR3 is TGTGCTAGTGGTTTGTCCCCTCTCACAGATACGCAGTATTTT. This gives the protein CASGLSPLTDTQYF.

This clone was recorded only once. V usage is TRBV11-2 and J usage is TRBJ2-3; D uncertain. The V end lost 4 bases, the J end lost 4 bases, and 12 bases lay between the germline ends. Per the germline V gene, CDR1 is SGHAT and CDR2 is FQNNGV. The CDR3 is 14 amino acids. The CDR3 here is CASSSAAIPDTQYF. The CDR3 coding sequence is TGTGCCAGCAGCTCGGCGGCAATCCCAGATACGCAGTATTTT.

For the CDR3, the DNA is TGCGCCAGCAGCCAAGAAGCCCTCCGGGACGCAGTGTCCTACGAGCAGTACTTC. This encodes CASSQEALRDAVSYEQYF. The chain employs TRBV4-1 and TRBJ2-7; D tentatively fits TRBD1 or TRBD2 (5 bases each). Per germline, CDR1 MGHRA and CDR2 YSYEKL. The CDR3 totals 18 residues. The V end lost 0 bases, the J end lost 1 base, and 19 bases lay between the germline ends.

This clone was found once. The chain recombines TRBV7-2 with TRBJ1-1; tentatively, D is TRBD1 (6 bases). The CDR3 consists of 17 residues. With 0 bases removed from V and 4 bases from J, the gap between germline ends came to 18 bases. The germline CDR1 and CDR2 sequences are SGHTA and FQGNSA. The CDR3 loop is CASSLAFMMGGVTEAFF. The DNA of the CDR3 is TGTGCCAGCAGCTTAGCATTCATGATGGGGGGCGTCACTGAAGCTTTCTTT.

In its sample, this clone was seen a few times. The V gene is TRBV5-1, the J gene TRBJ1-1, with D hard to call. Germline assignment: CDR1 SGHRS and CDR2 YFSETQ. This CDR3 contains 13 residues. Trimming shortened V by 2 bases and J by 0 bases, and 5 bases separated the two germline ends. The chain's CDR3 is CASSFGLNTEAFF. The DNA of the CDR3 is TGCGCCAGCAGCTTCGGGCTGAACACTGAAGCTTTCTTT.